Listed below are T cell receptor beta chains from one sample, sequenced in a study of cytomegalovirus exposure and HLA in healthy donors. Generated by immunoSEQ multiplex PCR, the TCRdb table keeps only in-frame clones and is missing some. This sample has 100,000 to 150,000 clones, with 74% found just once. Material: PBMCs. These receptors were obtained from a middle-aged man in good health and CMV-seropositive. The CDR3 runs from the conserved cysteine through the conserved F or W. The D gene is left open where the match is weak. Where a row states a size, it is once, few, many or the class of an expanded clone; other rows omit it.

14,TRBV29-1,.,TRBD1,TRBJ2-1,CSVPGQGGFNEQFF,TGCAGCGTTCCGGGACAGGGGGGGTTTAATGAGCAGTTCTTC
16,TRBV7-2,.,TRBD2,TRBJ2-5,CASSPSGTSGQETQYF,TGTGCCAGCAGCCCATCCGGGACTAGCGGACAAGAGACCCAGTACTTC
14,TRBV11-2,.,.,TRBJ1-2,CASSLAGLTYGYTF,TGTGCCAGCAGCTTAGCAGGACTGACCTATGGCTACACCTTC
15,TRBV6-5,.,TRBD1,TRBJ1-1,CASSYGTGANTEAFF,TGTGCCAGCAGTTACGGAACAGGGGCCAACACTGAAGCTTTCTTT
13,TRBV19,.,TRBD1,TRBJ1-5,CASRTGVTQPQHF,TGTGCCAGTAGGACAGGGGTAACTCAGCCCCAGCATTTT
14,TRBV15,.,.,TRBJ1-6,CATSRDHADSPLHF,TGTGCCACCAGCAGAGATCACGCGGATTCACCCCTCCACTTT
15,TRBV5-1,.,TRBD2,TRBJ2-1,CASSLAQGAGEEQFF,TGCGCCAGCAGCTTGGCGCAAGGAGCGGGAGAAGAGCAGTTCTTC
14,TRBV7-2,.,TRBD1,TRBJ2-7,CASSSHRGTYEQYF,TGTGCCAGCAGCTCCCACAGGGGAACCTACGAGCAGTACTTC
13,TRBV7-8,.,.,TRBJ2-1,CASSPGRRNEQFF,TGTGCCAGCAGCCCCGGCCGGCGGAATGAGCAGTTCTTC
16,TRBV4-1,.,TRBD2,TRBJ2-1,CASSQAGLAVYNEQFF,TGCGCCAGCAGCCAAGCTGGACTAGCAGTCTACAATGAGCAGTTCTTC
16,TRBV25-1,few,.,TRBJ2-7,CASSEWLEKSSYEQYF,TGTGCCAGCAGTGAATGGCTAGAGAAGAGCTCCTACGAGCAGTACTTC
13,TRBV9,.,TRBD1,TRBJ2-7,CASSVGQGGEQYF,TGTGCCAGCAGCGTAGGACAGGGGGGAGAGCAGTACTTC
15,TRBV11-3,.,.,TRBJ1-2,CASSLREQANYGYTF,TGTGCCAGCAGCTTAAGGGAGCAGGCTAACTATGGCTACACCTTC
17,TRBV7-9,.,.,TRBJ2-1,CASSLNIAQTSYNEQFF,TGTGCCAGCAGCTTAAATATAGCCCAAACAAGTTACAATGAGCAGTTCTTC
16,TRBV4-3,.,.,TRBJ2-7,CASSQGQGPSHYEQYF,TGCGCCAGCAGCCAGGGTCAGGGGCCATCCCACTACGAGCAGTACTTC
11,TRBV20-1,once,.,TRBJ1-2,CSAATGNGYTF,TGCAGTGCTGCCACAGGGAATGGCTACACCTTC
17,TRBV15,.,.,TRBJ1-5,CATSRDSGHLSNQPQHF,TGTGCCACCAGCAGAGATAGTGGACACCTTAGCAATCAGCCCCAGCATTTT
14,TRBV6-4,few,.,TRBJ2-2,CASSLLPAAGELFF,TGTGCCAGCAGTTTACTCCCGGCGGCTGGGGAGCTGTTTTTT
14,TRBV4-1,.,TRBD1,TRBJ1-2,CASSHGTGSYGYTF,TGCGCCAGCAGCCATGGGACAGGGAGCTATGGCTACACCTTC
15,TRBV5-1,.,TRBD2,TRBJ2-1,CASTSSGPSYNEQFF,TGCGCCAGCACCTCTAGCGGACCCTCCTACAATGAGCAGTTCTTC
18,TRBV28,.,TRBD2,TRBJ2-1,CASSRGTSGGSSNNEQFF,TGTGCCAGCAGTAGGGGGACTAGCGGGGGGTCTTCGAATAATGAGCAGTTCTTC
13,TRBV7-3,once,.,TRBJ2-7,CASSFYRTYEQYF,TGTGCCAGCAGCTTTTACAGGACCTACGAGCAGTACTTC
20,TRBV28,.,TRBD1,TRBJ2-4,CASSLLTGTGGIGNKNIQYF,TGTGCCAGCAGTTTGTTAACCGGGACAGGGGGAATAGGTAACAAAAACATTCAGTACTTC
16,TRBV7-3,few,TRBD2,TRBJ2-1,CASSLTGGSGSDKQFF,TGTGCCAGCAGCTTAACGGGGGGGTCAGGTTCGGACAAGCAGTTCTTC
12,TRBV6-6,.,.,TRBJ1-5,CASSYEGQPQHF,TGTGCCAGCAGTTATGAGGGACAGCCCCAGCATTTT
14,TRBV29-1,.,.,TRBJ1-4,CSVEDIRTNEKLFF,TGCAGCGTTGAAGATATCAGGACTAATGAAAAACTGTTTTTT
14,TRBV5-1,.,.,TRBJ2-7,CASSSGGKAYEQYF,TGCGCCAGCAGCTCAGGGGGGAAAGCCTACGAGCAGTACTTC
13,TRBV10-3,.,TRBD2,TRBJ2-7,CAITGREGSEQYF,TGTGCCATCACGGGGCGGGAGGGCTCGGAGCAGTACTTC
15,TRBV2,.,.,TRBJ1-3,CASSEGLGNGNTIYF,TGTGCCAGCAGTGAAGGGCTCGGGAACGGAAACACCATATATTTT
18,TRBV2,.,TRBD1,TRBJ2-1,CASSERGGGQGARDEQFF,TGTGCCAGCAGTGAGAGGGGTGGGGGACAGGGGGCTAGGGACGAGCAGTTCTTC
14,TRBV27,.,.,TRBJ1-5,CATAQSLGNQPQHF,TGTGCCACTGCACAGTCGCTGGGCAATCAGCCCCAGCATTTT
15,TRBV6-6,few,TRBD1,TRBJ1-4,CASRILQGGDEKLFF,TGTGCCAGCAGGATCCTGCAGGGGGGCGATGAAAAACTGTTTTTT
16,TRBV11-2,.,.,TRBJ1-2,CASSRNQRFRDHGYTF,TGTGCCAGCAGCCGTAACCAAAGATTTCGCGATCATGGCTACACCTTC
19,TRBV28,.,.,TRBJ1-5,CASSLWREVGGYSNQPQHF,TGTGCCAGCAGTTTATGGAGGGAGGTTGGGGGATATAGCAATCAGCCCCAGCATTTT
18,TRBV15,few,TRBD2,TRBJ2-1,CATSRVRGAGTSNNEQFF,TGTGCCACCAGCAGAGTGAGGGGCGCCGGGACTAGCAACAATGAGCAGTTCTTC
15,TRBV5-1,.,.,TRBJ2-1,CASSPRAPSNDEQFF,TGCGCCAGCAGCCCCAGGGCCCCGTCCAACGATGAGCAGTTCTTC
16,TRBV7-9,.,TRBD2,TRBJ2-1,CASSLVMRGNYNEQFF,TGTGCCAGCAGCTTAGTAATGCGGGGGAACTACAATGAGCAGTTCTTC
13,TRBV11-1,few,.,TRBJ1-6,CASSSRVHSPLHF,TGTGCCAGCAGCTCCAGGGTACACTCACCCCTCCACTTT
17,TRBV5-1,once,.,TRBJ2-1,CASSLDRVGRRANEQFF,TGCGCCAGCAGCTTGGATCGAGTGGGGCGCAGGGCCAATGAGCAGTTCTTC
12,TRBV7-8,.,.,TRBJ1-2,CASSPGGYGYTF,TGTGCCAGCAGCCCCGGAGGCTATGGCTACACCTTC
17,TRBV29-1,.,TRBD2,TRBJ2-1,CSVVPTWTSSKLNEQFF,TGCAGCGTTGTCCCCACTTGGACTAGCAGTAAGTTAAACGAGCAGTTCTTC
15,TRBV7-2,.,.,TRBJ2-7,CASTVGVGGSYEQYF,TGTGCCAGCACCGTTGGAGTCGGGGGCTCCTACGAGCAGTACTTC
17,TRBV19,.,.,TRBJ2-1,CASSMTPPGSSYNEQFF,TGTGCCAGTAGTATGACCCCTCCGGGGAGCTCCTACAATGAGCAGTTCTTC
15,TRBV6-5,few,.,TRBJ1-3,CASSQTGNTGNTIYF,TGTGCCAGCAGCCAAACAGGGAATACTGGAAACACCATATATTTT
15,TRBV2,.,TRBD1,TRBJ1-4,CASSDITGGNEKLFF,TGTGCCAGCAGTGATATAACAGGGGGGAATGAAAAACTGTTTTTT
14,TRBV28,.,.,TRBJ2-5,CASKTGPNQETQYF,TGTGCCAGCAAGACAGGCCCCAACCAAGAGACCCAGTACTTC
14,TRBV27,few,TRBD1,TRBJ1-1,CASSWAGGFTEAFF,TGTGCCAGCAGTTGGGCAGGGGGCTTCACTGAAGCTTTCTTT
15,TRBV6-6,.,TRBD1,TRBJ1-3,CASSRQGAIGNTIYF,TGTGCCAGCAGCCGACAGGGGGCGATTGGAAACACCATATATTTT
17,TRBV19,.,.,TRBJ2-1,CASSMEASSYLYNEQFF,TGTGCCAGTAGTATGGAGGCTAGCAGTTACTTATACAATGAGCAGTTCTTC
15,TRBV6-5,many,.,TRBJ1-4,CASSYRGSTNEKLFF,TGTGCCAGCAGTTACAGGGGTAGTACTAATGAAAAACTGTTTTTT
18,TRBV19,.,.,TRBJ2-3,CASSIRTAGTTSTDTQYF,TGTGCCAGTAGTATAAGGACAGCAGGGACAACTAGCACAGATACGCAGTATTTT
16,TRBV18,.,TRBD1,TRBJ1-5,CASSPAGGYSDQPQHF,TGTGCCAGCTCACCAGCAGGGGGTTATAGCGATCAGCCCCAGCATTTT
19,TRBV19,.,TRBD2,TRBJ2-7,CASSIKERLAGSPSYEQYF,TGTGCCAGTAGTATTAAGGAGAGGCTAGCGGGATCGCCCTCCTACGAGCAGTACTTC
18,TRBV4-2,.,.,TRBJ2-2,CASSQDLRATGSTGELFF,TGTGCCAGCAGCCAAGATCTTCGGGCTACAGGGTCGACCGGGGAGCTGTTTTTT